This passage covers 29 T cell receptor beta chains from one sample sequenced in a study of T-cell reconstitution after alpha-beta-depleted transplantation in children. During its preparation, the TCRbeta library received unique molecular identifiers. One entry per CDR3 protein, called by TCRdb with MiXCR from the PCR reads. The sample gives just over 950,000 distinct CDR3 sequences, about 29% of which show up once; approximately 30% is in the top ten. Sequencing was performed on PBMCs, mostly from graft donor cells, taken 360 days after TCRalphabeta/CD19-depleted stem cell transplant. The origin of the receptors is a boy less than two years old who had a stem cell transplant for SCID, so the T cells may come from the graft donor.

This clonotype was found a few times. V usage is TRBV7-9 and J usage is TRBJ2-1; 7 bases match TRBD1. The length of the CDR3 is 16 residues. Germline lookup yields CDR1 SEHNR and CDR2 FQNEAQ (reference sequence). J was trimmed by 5 bases and V by 4 bases; bases with no gene match: 11. The CDR3, as DNA: TGTGCCAGCAGCTCCCCATTCCAGGGACAGAACAATGAGCAGTTCTTC. This sequence encodes CASSSPFQGQNNEQFF.

This clonotype has more than one count but fewer than ten. The chain couples TRBV10-3 to TRBJ1-6; a weak D match, TRBD1 (5 bases). CDR1 and CDR2 from the germline V gene are ENHRY and SYGVKD. CDR3 size: 14 residues. V dropped 8 bases and J dropped 11 bases, with 19 bases sitting between them. The CDR3 DNA follows: TGTGCCATCGCTCCCGGGGGGGTCATAACACCCCTCCACTTT. This translates into CAIAPGGVITPLHF.

Only one count was recorded for this clonotype. J is TRBJ1-6 and V is TRBV20-1; 10 bases are shared with TRBD1. Trimming took 7 bases from V and 8 from J; bases not matched to a gene: 8. Germline lookup yields CDR1 DFQATT and CDR2 SNEGSKA (reference sequence). The CDR3 length is 14 residues. The CDR3 nucleotides read TGCAGTGTTCTTGGGACAGGGGCGGATTCACCCCTCCACTTT. Protein: CSVLGTGADSPLHF.

This clonotype has a handful of counts. This chain joins TRBV7-2 and TRBJ1-3, with a tentative D call TRBD1 (5 bases). This CDR3 contains 14 residues. Between the trimmed V and J ends, which lost 6 bases and 4 bases, there was a span of 13 bases. CDR1 and CDR2 (germline): SGHTA, FQGNSA. The CDR3: CASSTPEGGNTIYF. CDR3 DNA: TGTGCCAGCAGTACCCCGGAGGGGGGAAACACCATATATTTT. The full variable domain, with the rest looked up from reference TRBV7-2 and TRBJ1-3, is GAGVSQSPSNKVTEKGKDVELRCDPISGHTALYWYRQSLGQGLEFLIYFQGNSAPDKSGLPSDRFSAERTGGSVSTLTIQRTQQEDSAVYLCASSTPEGGNTIYFGEGSWLTVV.

The genes are TRBV12-3 or TRBV12-4 and TRBJ2-2; D gene unclear. V was trimmed by 2 bases and J by 5 bases, leaving 15 bases between them. CDR3 length: 16 residues. The CDR3 nucleotides are TGTGCCAGCAGTTTACGCCCCGCAATATGGACCGGGGAGCTGTTTTTT. Translation: CASSLRPAIWTGELFF.

The DNA for the CDR3 is TGTGCCAGCAGCTTATTTTTGGATTCACCCCTCCACTTT. Translated: CASSLFLDSPLHF. The chain recombines TRBV13 with TRBJ1-6; D call uncertain. The germline V and J ends were trimmed by 2 bases and 8 bases, with 7 bases remaining between them. There are 13 residues in the CDR3. CDR1 and CDR2 (germline): PRHDT, FYEKMQ (reference sequence).

The rearrangement joins TRBV20-1 to TRBJ2-1, with TRBD2 identical over 10 bases. Per the germline V gene, CDR1 is DFQATT and CDR2 is SNEGSKA (reference sequence). The CDR3 has 12 amino acids. Unmatched junction bases numbered 0, after V lost 6 bases and J lost 4 bases. In nucleotides, the CDR3 is TGCAGTGCGGGACTAGCGTACAATGAGCAGTTCTTC. The encoded protein is CSAGLAYNEQFF.

V and J are TRBV29-1 and TRBJ1-2; D is ambiguous. The CDR3 extends over 12 amino acids. Trimming took off 0 bases at V and 4 bases at J, with 6 bases between the two ends. Germline CDR1 reads SQVTM; CDR2 reads ANQGSEA. The CDR3: CSVEDPPYGYTF. The CDR3 nucleotides are TGCAGCGTTGAAGATCCTCCCTATGGCTACACCTTC.

The rearrangement joins TRBV6-5 to TRBJ2-1; D ambiguous. Germline V gene data show CDR1 as MNHEY and CDR2 as SVGAGI. The CDR3 has 14 amino acids. Between the trimmed V and J ends, which lost 0 bases and 5 bases, there was a span of 8 bases. CDR3 loop: CASSYSMVHNEQFF. CDR3 coding DNA: TGTGCCAGCAGTTACTCGATGGTGCACAATGAGCAGTTCTTC.

In this sample, this clonotype turned up a few times. The chain carries TRBV11-2 and TRBJ2-5; D remains unclear. Germline V lookup: CDR1 SGHAT, CDR2 FQNNGV. The CDR3 runs 15 residues. Trimming shortened V by 0 bases and J by 2 bases, and 10 bases separated the two germline ends. In DNA form, the CDR3 reads TGTGCCAGCAGCTTAGAGTGGGCCGGACAAGAGACCCAGTACTTC. Translating it yields CASSLEWAGQETQYF.

J is TRBJ1-4 and V is TRBV10-3, with TRBD1 identical over 9 bases. V lost 5 bases and J lost 8; bases outside the gene matches: 12. CDR1 ENHRY and CDR2 SYGVKD come from the germline V gene. The CDR3 has 16 residues. CDR3 loop: CAISSSGTGSPEKLFF. CDR3 nucleotide sequence: TGTGCCATCAGTTCCTCCGGGACAGGGTCTCCCGAAAAACTGTTTTTT.

This chain connects TRBV12-3 or TRBV12-4 to TRBJ2-5; D is uncertain. V was clipped by 6 bases and J by 5 bases, with 10 bases between them. This CDR3 region has 12 residues. In nucleotides, the CDR3 is TGTGCCAGCAGCACCACGCAGGAGACCCAGTACTTC. This translates into CASSTTQETQYF.

V gene TRBV11-2 combines with J gene TRBJ2-4, with D possibly matching TRBD1 (5 bases). The CDR3 is made up of 15 amino acids. Trimming left V 4 bases short and J 3 bases short, with 13 bases between. The germline gives CDR1 SGHAT, CDR2 FQNNGV. CDR3 coding DNA: TGTGCCAGCAGCTCAAGGACGGACAACAAAAACATTCAGTACTTC. Amino acids: CASSSRTDNKNIQYF.

The gene calls are TRBV15 and TRBJ2-1; 15 bases are a match to TRBD2. The CDR3 extends over 17 amino acids. The trim removed 3 bases at V and 3 bases at J, leaving 3 bases unmatched. The V gene's germline CDR1 is LNHNV and CDR2 YYDKDF (reference sequence). As DNA, the CDR3 is TGTGCCACCAGCAGTGGGACTAGCGGGGGGTTCTACAATGAGCAGTTCTTC. This gives the protein CATSSGTSGGFYNEQFF.

In its sample, this clonotype was seen a few times. V and J are TRBV20-1 and TRBJ1-1; tentative D call: TRBD1 (5 bases). Trimming pared 3 bases from V and 5 bases from J, leaving 16 bases between. CDR1 is DFQATT, CDR2 SNEGSKA, per germline (reference sequence). The CDR3 is 14 amino acids. The CDR3 loop is CSARGRGAITEAFF. DNA for the CDR3: TGCAGTGCTAGGGGACGGGGCGCGATAACTGAAGCTTTCTTT.

This sequence joins TRBV6-5 and TRBJ1-2; no firm D call. The germline V and J ends were trimmed by 0 bases and 3 bases, with 8 bases remaining between them. CDR3 length: 14 amino acids. Per germline, CDR1 MNHEY and CDR2 SVGAGI. CDR3 nucleotides: TGTGCCAGCAGTTACTCGGAAGGACACTATGGCTACACCTTC. This translates into CASSYSEGHYGYTF.

This chain links TRBV3-1 with TRBJ2-7; 7 bases align to TRBD2. Germline loops: CDR1 LGHDT, CDR2 YNNKEL (reference sequence). V lost 1 base and J lost 5; bases outside the gene matches: 14. CDR3 size: 17 residues. The CDR3 DNA sequence: TGTGCCAGCAGCCAAGTCGGAGGCGGGACTATCGACGACGAGCAGTACTTC. Translated, it gives CASSQVGGGTIDDEQYF.

The chain is built from TRBV4-1 and TRBJ1-2; TRBD1 matches at 7 bases. This CDR3 contains 14 residues. Germline V CDR1 and CDR2: MGHRA, YSYEKL. V gave up 1 base and J gave up 8 bases; unmatched junction bases: 7. CDR3 region: CASSQGRQGSGYTF. Here the CDR3 DNA reads TGCGCCAGCAGCCAAGGACGACAGGGATCGGGCTACACCTTC.

This clonotype was seen just once. The chain couples TRBV30 to TRBJ2-2; weak D call: TRBD1 (5 bases). This CDR3 spans 15 amino acids. V lost 2 bases, J lost 3 bases, and 13 bases lay in between. Per germline, CDR1 GTSNPN and CDR2 SVGIG (reference sequence). Here the CDR3 DNA reads TGTGCCTGGAGTTGGGCTAGGGGCTACACCGGGGAGCTGTTTTTT. Encoded protein: CAWSWARGYTGELFF.

There are a few counts of this clonotype. The chain carries TRBV6-5 and TRBJ2-1; tentatively, D is TRBD1 or TRBD2 (5 bases each). This CDR3 region has 11 residues. The V and J ends lost 10 bases and 9 bases respectively, with 13 bases between them. Germline V gene sequence: CDR1 MNHEY, CDR2 SVGAGI. The CDR3 bases are TGTGCCACCAGGGACCCTCTTGAGCAGTTCTTC. It translates to CATRDPLEQFF.

The chain joins TRBV6-5 to TRBJ2-7; the D is unclear. This CDR3 contains 15 residues. V shed 2 bases and J shed 0 bases, with 11 bases lying between them. The germline gives CDR1 MNHEY, CDR2 SVGAGI. CDR3 bases: TGTGCCAGCAGTTACGCAGGTTCTAGCTCCTACGAGCAGTACTTC. Protein sequence: CASSYAGSSSYEQYF.

The V gene is TRBV2, the J gene TRBJ2-2; D is uncertain. V was shortened by 5 bases and J by 0 bases, with 13 bases between the two germline ends. CDR1 is SNHLY, CDR2 FYNNEI, per germline. The CDR3 spans 16 residues. For the CDR3, the DNA is TGTGCCAGCAGTCAAGGGAACCCTTCGAACACCGGGGAGCTGTTTTTT. It yields the protein CASSQGNPSNTGELFF.

V is TRBV29-1 and J is TRBJ1-2; D not certain. Trimming left V 0 bases short and J 0 bases short, with 5 bases between. In germline, CDR1 is SQVTM, CDR2 ANQGSEA. This CDR3 has 13 residues. In DNA, the CDR3 is TGCAGCGTTGAAGAGGGGACTAACTATGGCTACACCTTC. Translating gives CSVEEGTNYGYTF. The full variable domain, completed using reference TRBV29-1 and TRBJ1-2, is SAVISQKPSRDICQRGTSLTIQCQVDSQVTMMFWYRQQPGQSLTLIATANQGSEATYESGFVIDKFPISRPNLTFSTLTVSNMSPEDSSIYLCSVEEGTNYGYTFGSGTRLTVV.

V and J are TRBV2 and TRBJ2-1, with TRBD1 matching 7 bases. This CDR3 is 15 amino acids long. After removal of 7 bases from V and 5 bases from J, the junction contained 11 bases not matched to a gene. Germline values: CDR1 SNHLY, CDR2 FYNNEI. The CDR3 region is CASTPYTGDHNEQFF. CDR3 bases: TGTGCCAGCACCCCCTATACAGGGGATCACAATGAGCAGTTCTTC.

This clonotype came up a few times. The rearrangement links TRBV4-3 to TRBJ2-2; D not certain. Trimming shortened V by 0 bases and J by 3 bases, and 11 bases separated the two germline ends. There are 16 residues in the CDR3. The germline V gene has CDR1 LGHNA and CDR2 YSLEER. The CDR3 DNA follows: TGCGCCAGCAGCCAAGAGCCAGGTCGGGACACCGGGGAGCTGTTTTTT. Translated, it gives CASSQEPGRDTGELFF.

The chain is built from TRBV2 and TRBJ2-5; 8 bases line up with TRBD1. Per the germline V gene, CDR1 is SNHLY and CDR2 is FYNNEI. The length of the CDR3 is 15 residues. Losses at the gene ends were 4 bases for V and 2 bases for J; bases not matched to a gene: 6. CDR3 bases: TGTGCCAGCAGTGGGACAGGGTCCCCACAAGAGACCCAGTACTTC. The encoded protein is CASSGTGSPQETQYF.

This clonotype was picked up a small number of times. The chain is built from TRBV4-2 and TRBJ2-1; a weak D match, TRBD2 (5 bases). The CDR3 is made up of 17 amino acids. The V and J ends lost 0 bases and 6 bases respectively, with 18 bases between them. In germline, CDR1 is LGHNA, CDR2 YNFKEQ. The CDR3 region is CASSQDQVLATFNEQFF. The DNA for the CDR3 is TGTGCCAGCAGCCAAGATCAAGTCCTAGCAACCTTCAATGAGCAGTTCTTC.

A few counts support this clonotype. The V gene is TRBV12-3 or TRBV12-4, the J gene TRBJ2-7, with 7 nucleotides matching TRBD1. V lost 5 bases to trimming and J lost 5 bases; unmatched junction nucleotides: 12. This CDR3 has 15 amino acids. CDR3 in amino acids: CASSGPGQAGNEQYF. CDR3 in DNA: TGTGCCAGCAGTGGCCCAGGACAGGCTGGCAACGAGCAGTACTTC.

The chain uses TRBV11-2 and TRBJ2-5; D might be TRBD1 (5 bases). Per the germline V gene, CDR1 is SGHAT and CDR2 is FQNNGV. Trimming stripped 7 bases from V and 1 base from J, with 10 bases between. The CDR3 runs 13 residues. The chain's CDR3 is CASTIGAQETQYF. DNA of the CDR3: TGTGCCAGCACCATAGGGGCCCAAGAGACCCAGTACTTC.